This entry is about one T cell receptor (beta chain). The antigen remains unidentified. This sample is drawn from a study of cytomegalovirus exposure and HLA in healthy donors. Study-wide points: In vitro work confirmed that a few CMV-associated chains recognize CMV antigens. A cluster of highly shared sequence variants was likely a sequencing artifact.

With 60 Vbeta and 13 Jbeta primers, the PCR was carried out. Only in-frame clones appear in the TCRdb table, and some are missing; sequencing was by immunoSEQ multiplex PCR. The sample lists roughly 190,000 clones, about four fifths occurring once. The material sequenced was PBMCs. This sequence originates from a man aged 25 to 45 in good health and CMV-seropositive.

The CDR3 region is CASSYRDMSDTQYF. CDR3 DNA sequence: TGCGCCAGCAGCTACCGGGACATGTCCGATACGCAGTATTTT. J is TRBJ2-3 and V is TRBV5-1, with a weak D call TRBD1 (6 bases). Trimming stripped 3 bases from V and 6 bases from J, with 14 bases between. CDR1 and CDR2 (germline): SGHRS, YFSETQ. This CDR3 comprises 14 residues.